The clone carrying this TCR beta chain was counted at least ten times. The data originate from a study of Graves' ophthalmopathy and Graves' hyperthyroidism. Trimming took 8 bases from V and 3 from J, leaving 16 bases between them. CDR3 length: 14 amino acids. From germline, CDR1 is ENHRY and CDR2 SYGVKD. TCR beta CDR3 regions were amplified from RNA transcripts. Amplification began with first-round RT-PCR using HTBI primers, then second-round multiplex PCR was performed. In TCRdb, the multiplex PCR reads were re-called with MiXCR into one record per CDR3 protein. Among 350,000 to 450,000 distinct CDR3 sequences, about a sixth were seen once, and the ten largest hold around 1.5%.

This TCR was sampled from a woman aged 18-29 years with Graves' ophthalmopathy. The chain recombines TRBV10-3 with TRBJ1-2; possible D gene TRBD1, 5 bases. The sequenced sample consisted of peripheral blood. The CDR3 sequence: CAIGGTVLDYGYTF. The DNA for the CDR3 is TGTGCCATCGGTGGGACGGTGCTAGACTATGGCTACACCTTC.